This T cell receptor (beta chain) was sequenced in a study of CD8 T cells in Susac syndrome. Regarding the study as a whole: The TCR sequencing and HLA analysis in the study involved a relatively small number of individuals, as the study acknowledged.

From blood CD8+ and CD4+ T cells, the TCR beta chain was sequenced. Bulk CD8+ and CD4+ cells came from magnetic negative isolation; CD8+ TEMRA by FACS. Germline CDR1 reads MNHEY; CDR2 reads SMNVEV (reference sequence). The CDR3 is 12 amino acids. Trimming took off 4 bases at V and 4 bases at J, with 7 bases between the two ends. It was with random hexamers that roughly 0.45 to 1 ug RNA was reverse transcribed. Amplification of TCR beta CDR3 by immunoSEQ multiplex PCR spanned 54 Vbeta and 13 Jbeta. Each CDR3 protein gets one entry after TCRdb re-called the immunoSEQ multiplex PCR reads with MiXCR. Counted here are 120,000 to 150,000 distinct CDR3 sequences, 94% occurring once; the ten biggest clones make up 0.25% to 0.3%. Worth noting for this clonotype: Its antigen is not known.

The source of this sequence is a human donor in good health. V usage is TRBV27 and J usage is TRBJ1-2; D is ambiguous. Sequencing input: CD8+ T cells from PBMCs. In DNA, the CDR3 is TGTGCCAGCAGTTCAACAGCCTATGGCTACACCTTC. It translates to CASSSTAYGYTF.